According to its frequency, the clone carrying this TCR beta chain is medium-sized. Antigen unknown. Every participant was in good physical condition without acute infectious disease. Live CSF cells were sorted with a live/dead marker for droplet-based sequencing. TCRdb reanalyzed the 10x single-cell sequencing reads and collapses them to one entry per CDR3 protein, without DNA. The listing records around 1,500 distinct CDR3 sequences. Germline-derived CDR1 and CDR2 are DFQATT and SNEGSKA (reference sequence). The CDR3 length is 15 residues. This sample stems from a study of CD8 T cells in cerebrospinal fluid in Alzheimer's disease. Study-wide points: Finding EBV-specific TCRs in cerebrospinal fluid does not show EBV causes Alzheimer's disease.

The receptor was derived from a human donor in good health. The chain is built from TRBV20-1 and TRBJ2-7; TCRdb outputs TRBD1, but without DNA this stays unchecked. The sample was cerebrospinal fluid. The CDR3 sequence is CSARPRDRLPYEQYF.